Reported below is one T cell receptor beta chain. Its specificity is unknown. CDR3 length: 17 residues. Trimming cost V 3 bases and J 1 base, with 17 bases left between them. This specimen belongs to a study of post-analysis software for immune sequencing data. Study in general: Recorded subtypes: relapsing-remitting, secondary progressive, progressive-relapsing; some patients unannotated.

Included in the TCR beta cDNA libraries were unique molecular identifiers. In TCRdb, the PCR reads were re-called with MiXCR into one record per CDR3 protein. This table holds about 820,000 distinct CDR3 sequences, approximately 50% found once. Notes on the study in general: Controls had lower frequencies than patients of 4 or 5 TRBV segments, which included TRBV5-6, TRBV5-1 and TRBV20-1. By F measure, samples from a shared preparation batch strongly co-clustered. Normalized Chao1 diversity was significantly lower in multiple sclerosis patients than in controls.

The sequence came from a girl aged 10 to 17 with multiple sclerosis. V gene TRBV12-3 or TRBV12-4 combines with J gene TRBJ2-3; no reliable D call. Sequences were obtained from blood. CDR3 loop: CASSFGPRQLRTDTQYF. The CDR3 DNA reads TGTGCCAGCAGTTTTGGTCCGCGGCAATTACGCACAGATACGCAGTATTTT.